These 18 T cell receptor beta chains came from one sample sequenced in a study of cytomegalovirus exposure and HLA in healthy donors. The PCR was carried out with 60 Vbeta primers and 13 Jbeta primers. Data came from immunoSEQ multiplex PCR; TCRdb stores just in-frame clones and leaves some out. The sample includes fewer than 110,000 clones, around 75% of them seen just once. The specimen sequenced was PBMCs. The receptors were gathered from a man aged 50 to 59 in good health and CMV-seronegative.

This chain uses TRBV4-3 with TRBJ2-6; D gene ambiguous. The germline V gene encodes CDR1 LGHNA and CDR2 YSLEER. The CDR3 contains 18 residues. Trimming removed 4 bases from V and 0 bases from J, with 16 bases in between. DNA for the CDR3: TGCGCCAGCAGCCCAGTTATAAAACCCGACTCTGGGGCCAACGTCCTGACTTTC. Amino acids: CASSPVIKPDSGANVLTF.

This clone was counted between two and nine times. The genes are TRBV19 and TRBJ1-5; D may be TRBD1 (6 bases). The germline CDR1 and CDR2 sequences are LNHDA and SQIVND (reference sequence). This CDR3 is 13 amino acids long. With 4 bases removed from V and 9 bases from J, the gap between germline ends came to 13 bases. The CDR3 DNA sequence: TGTGCCAGTAGTAACAAAAAAGGGGGGCCCCAGCATTTT. Protein sequence: CASSNKKGGPQHF.

A remark on this clone: The same CDR3 is also encoded by other DNA sequences in this sample. V is TRBV6-1 and J is TRBJ2-3; 8 bases map to TRBD2. CDR3 length equals 15 residues. CDR1 and CDR2 (germline): MNHNS, SASEGT. Unmatched junction bases numbered 7, after V lost 1 base and J lost 7 bases. CDR3 amino acids: CASSEEGTSRHTQYF. As DNA, the CDR3 is TGTGCCAGCAGTGAAGAAGGGACTAGTAGGCATACGCAGTATTTT.

The CDR3 sequence: CASSPTRQGDGQPQHF. CDR3 nucleotide sequence: TGTGCCAGCTCACCGACTAGACAGGGGGACGGTCAGCCCCAGCATTTT. The chain has TRBV18 and TRBJ1-5; 9 bases are shared with TRBD1. Germline CDR1 reads KGHSH; CDR2 reads LQKENI. The CDR3 runs to 16 residues. Trimming removed 3 bases from V and 6 bases from J; junction bases left unmatched: 9.

This chain joins TRBV6-1 and TRBJ1-2, with a possible D match to TRBD1 (5 bases). The V end lost 3 bases, the J end lost 8 bases, and 13 bases lay between the germline ends. The CDR3 is 13 residues long. Germline CDR1 is MNHNS and CDR2 is SASEGT. The CDR3 nucleotides are TGTGCCAGCAGTGAGAGCCAGCGGGGGGGCTACACCTTC. Protein: CASSESQRGGYTF.

The V and J genes are TRBV5-1 and TRBJ1-2; 11 bases are shared with TRBD1. CDR1 SGHRS and CDR2 YFSETQ come from the germline V gene. The length of the CDR3 is 15 residues. The trim removed 4 bases at V and 6 bases at J, leaving 8 bases unmatched. CDR3 coding DNA: TGCGCCAGCAGCGGACAGGGGGCGAATCCCGATGGCTACACCTTC. Its protein product is CASSGQGANPDGYTF. The variable domain in full, completed from reference TRBV5-1 and TRBJ1-2, reads KAGVTQTPRYLIKTRGQQVTLSCSPISGHRSVSWYQQTPGQGLQFLFEYFSETQRNKGNFPGRFSGRQFSNSRSEMNVSTLELGDSALYLCASSGQGANPDGYTFGSGTRLTVV.

This chain links TRBV2 with TRBJ1-1; D gene ambiguous. The CDR3 totals 13 residues. CDR1 is SNHLY, CDR2 FYNNEI, per germline. V lost 5 bases and J 0 bases, leaving 7 bases between the germline ends. The CDR3 is CASSRVMNTEAFF. The DNA of the CDR3 is TGTGCCAGCAGTCGAGTTATGAACACTGAAGCTTTCTTT.

This sequence joins TRBV18 and TRBJ2-1; TRBD2 might be the D (5 bases). Germline V lookup: CDR1 KGHSH, CDR2 LQKENI. Deletions cut 0 bases from V and 8 bases from J, with 11 bases between. This CDR3 region has 14 residues. CDR3 sequence: CASSPPGPRDEQFF. CDR3 DNA: TGTGCCAGCTCACCACCTGGACCGCGGGATGAGCAGTTCTTC.

This chain uses TRBV6-1 with TRBJ1-4; D possibly corresponds to TRBD1 (5 bases). Trimming removed 7 bases from V and 0 bases from J, with 12 bases in between. This CDR3 has 15 residues. The germline CDR1 and CDR2 sequences are MNHNS and SASEGT. The CDR3 region has the DNA TGTGCCAGCACTCCGACAGTTCCAACTAATGAAAAACTGTTTTTT. As protein: CASTPTVPTNEKLFF.

The rearrangement links TRBV28 to TRBJ2-7; 8 bases agree with TRBD2. The germline CDR1 and CDR2 sequences are MDHEN and SYDVKM. This CDR3 has 13 residues. V was pared by 6 bases and J by 9 bases, with 10 bases of the junction left unmatched. The CDR3 DNA sequence: TGTGCCAGCAGCTCCGGGACTAGTGCGAGGCAGTACTTC. It yields the protein CASSSGTSARQYF.

This chain uses TRBV4-1 with TRBJ2-6; D uncertain. Germline CDR1 reads MGHRA; CDR2 reads YSYEKL. The CDR3 runs 18 residues. Trimming shortened V by 5 bases and J by 0 bases, and 17 bases separated the two germline ends. CDR3 loop: CASSARPSVRSGANVLTF. CDR3 sequence (DNA): TGCGCCAGCAGCGCTAGACCGAGTGTCCGCTCTGGGGCCAACGTCCTGACTTTC.

J is TRBJ1-2 and V is TRBV30; D is unresolved. The germline gives CDR1 GTSNPN, CDR2 SVGIG (reference sequence). This CDR3 has 12 amino acids. Trimming left V 4 bases short and J 4 bases short, with 10 bases between. The CDR3 DNA is TGTGCCTGGAAGAGGTTCGGCTATGGCTACACCTTC. It is translated as CAWKRFGYGYTF.

The V and J genes are TRBV18 and TRBJ1-4; weak D call: TRBD1 (5 bases). CDR1 and CDR2 (germline): KGHSH, LQKENI. The CDR3 length is 15 residues. The germline V and J ends were trimmed by 7 bases and 2 bases, with 14 bases remaining between them. CDR3 residues: CASLARQNTNEKLFF. CDR3 DNA sequence: TGTGCCAGCTTAGCCCGACAGAACACTAATGAAAAACTGTTTTTT.

The chain combines TRBV7-2 with TRBJ1-2, with TRBD1 identical over 9 bases. CDR3 length: 15 residues. Per the germline V gene, CDR1 is SGHTA and CDR2 is FQGNSA. Trimming at V came to 1 base and at J to 6 bases, leaving 6 bases not matched to a gene. This CDR3 reads CASSLVTGGDDGYTF. The CDR3 DNA reads TGTGCCAGCAGCTTAGTGACAGGGGGAGACGATGGCTACACCTTC.

The chain is built from TRBV2 and TRBJ2-7; D gene ambiguous. With 4 bases removed from V and 0 bases from J, the gap between germline ends came to 13 bases. Germline V gene data show CDR1 as SNHLY and CDR2 as FYNNEI. The CDR3 has 15 amino acids. CDR3 bases: TGTGCCAGCAGTGTGCGCCAATTAAGCTCCTACGAGCAGTACTTC. Residues: CASSVRQLSSYEQYF.

The chain links TRBV30 to TRBJ2-3, with a weak D call TRBD1 (6 bases). Germline values: CDR1 GTSNPN, CDR2 SVGIG (reference sequence). The length of the CDR3 is 17 residues. V dropped 0 bases and J dropped 6 bases, with 22 bases sitting between them. The CDR3 bases are TGTGCCTGGAGTGTACAACTACAGGGCCCTTTAATGGATACGCAGTATTTT. Translated, it gives CAWSVQLQGPLMDTQYF.

The chain recombines TRBV6-1 with TRBJ2-3, with 13 bases lining up with TRBD2. Per germline, CDR1 MNHNS and CDR2 SASEGT. The CDR3 contains 15 residues. V was pared by 3 bases and J by 4 bases, with 1 base of the junction left unmatched. CDR3 residues: CASSDTSGGADTQYF. The CDR3 bases are TGTGCCAGCAGTGACACTAGCGGGGGGGCAGATACGCAGTATTTT.

This clone was observed once. Distinct nucleotide sequences in the sample also encode this CDR3. The chain has TRBV6-1 and TRBJ1-1, with 7 bases identical to TRBD1. V was pared by 5 bases and J by 3 bases, with 3 bases of the junction left unmatched. This CDR3 is built from 13 residues. Germline assignment: CDR1 MNHNS and CDR2 SASEGT. CDR3 sequence: CASSYTGDTEAFF. As DNA, the CDR3 is TGTGCCAGCAGTTATACAGGGGACACTGAAGCTTTCTTT.